Listed below are T cell receptor beta chains from one sample, sequenced in a study of blood T cell repertoires in COVID-19. This table comes from immunoSEQ multiplex PCR, and its TCRdb copy is limited to in-frame clones, with some not included. The repertoire has about 62,000 clones, 76% of them found once; the top ten carry approximately 6.4%. Sequenced: peripheral blood. The receptors derive from a woman aged 45-59 years with active or convalescent COVID-19. CDR3s include the opening cysteine and the closing phenylalanine or tryptophan. D genes are given only for firm matches. Only part of the rows carry a size: once, few, many, or a class if the clone is expanded.

clone_size: NA; v_call: TRBV7-9; j_call: TRBJ2-1; d_call: TRBD2; cdr3_aa: CASSQIASGAYNEQFF; cdr3_nt: TGTGCCAGCAGCCAAATCGCTAGCGGGGCATACAATGAGCAGTTCTTC
clone_size: NA; v_call: TRBV7-2; j_call: TRBJ1-3; d_call: TRBD1; cdr3_aa: CASSYGDRARGNTIYF; cdr3_nt: TGTGCCAGCAGCTATGGGGACAGGGCCCGAGGAAACACCATATATTTT
clone_size: NA; v_call: TRBV19; j_call: TRBJ2-7; d_call: NA; cdr3_aa: CASSRQLDYEQYF; cdr3_nt: TGTGCCAGTAGCCGACAGCTAGACTACGAGCAGTACTTC
clone_size: once; v_call: TRBV5-6; j_call: TRBJ1-1; d_call: NA; cdr3_aa: CASSLDRRDPEAFF; cdr3_nt: TGTGCCAGCAGCTTGGACAGGCGAGATCCTGAAGCTTTCTTT
clone_size: NA; v_call: TRBV10-3; j_call: TRBJ1-4; d_call: NA; cdr3_aa: CAIAGLNEKLFF; cdr3_nt: TGTGCCATAGCTGGACTTAATGAAAAACTGTTTTTT
clone_size: few; v_call: TRBV10-3; j_call: TRBJ2-3; d_call: TRBD1; cdr3_aa: CAIRDRAYGDTQYF; cdr3_nt: TGTGCCATCAGGGACAGGGCATATGGAGATACGCAGTATTTT
clone_size: NA; v_call: TRBV11-3; j_call: TRBJ2-2; d_call: NA; cdr3_aa: CASSLDGSNTGELFF; cdr3_nt: TGTGCCAGCAGCTTAGACGGTTCGAACACCGGGGAGCTGTTTTTT
clone_size: NA; v_call: TRBV7-2; j_call: TRBJ1-2; d_call: NA; cdr3_aa: CASSLSRGGRDGYTF; cdr3_nt: TGTGCCAGCAGCCTATCCCGGGGGGGGCGGGATGGCTACACCTTC
clone_size: NA; v_call: TRBV5-1; j_call: TRBJ2-1; d_call: TRBD1; cdr3_aa: CASSSSGTGVYNEQFF; cdr3_nt: TGCGCCAGCAGCTCCTCCGGGACAGGGGTCTACAATGAGCAGTTCTTC
clone_size: NA; v_call: TRBV4-2; j_call: TRBJ2-3; d_call: TRBD2; cdr3_aa: CASSPETSGKTDTQYF; cdr3_nt: TGTGCCAGCAGCCCCGAGACTAGCGGAAAAACAGATACGCAGTATTTT
clone_size: NA; v_call: TRBV30; j_call: TRBJ2-5; d_call: TRBD2; cdr3_aa: CAWSGGLAVQETQYF; cdr3_nt: TGTGCCTGGAGTGGGGGACTAGCGGTCCAAGAGACCCAGTACTTC
clone_size: NA; v_call: TRBV23-1; j_call: TRBJ1-2; d_call: NA; cdr3_aa: CARESLGHGYTF; cdr3_nt: TGCGCCCGGGAATCTCTTGGCCATGGCTACACCTTC
clone_size: NA; v_call: TRBV6-4; j_call: TRBJ1-5; d_call: NA; cdr3_aa: CASGGGSLGNQPQHF; cdr3_nt: TGTGCCAGCGGGGGGGGGAGCCTCGGCAATCAGCCCCAGCATTTT
clone_size: many; v_call: TRBV14; j_call: TRBJ1-6; d_call: NA; cdr3_aa: CASSLLGQNNSPLHF; cdr3_nt: TGTGCCAGCAGTCTCCTTGGACAGAATAATTCACCCCTCCACTTT
clone_size: NA; v_call: TRBV12-3/TRBV12-4; j_call: TRBJ2-1; d_call: TRBD1; cdr3_aa: CASSLNRGQEFF; cdr3_nt: TGTGCCAGCAGTTTAAACAGGGGGCAAGAGTTCTTC
clone_size: NA; v_call: TRBV24-1; j_call: TRBJ2-1; d_call: TRBD1; cdr3_aa: CATSDSSDRGGDEQFF; cdr3_nt: TGTGCCACCAGTGATTCCTCTGACAGGGGAGGCGATGAGCAGTTCTTC
clone_size: NA; v_call: TRBV19; j_call: TRBJ1-4; d_call: NA; cdr3_aa: CASSTGQFNEKLFF; cdr3_nt: TGTGCCAGTAGTACAGGACAGTTTAATGAAAAACTGTTTTTT
clone_size: once; v_call: TRBV9; j_call: TRBJ1-2; d_call: NA; cdr3_aa: CASSALGVSTF; cdr3_nt: TGTGCCAGCAGCGCCCTAGGTGTAAGCACCTTC
clone_size: NA; v_call: TRBV27; j_call: TRBJ1-2; d_call: TRBD1; cdr3_aa: CASSLSPQGARSGYGYTF; cdr3_nt: TGTGCCAGCAGTTTATCGCCACAGGGGGCGAGGTCTGGCTATGGCTACACCTTC
clone_size: NA; v_call: TRBV18; j_call: TRBJ2-1; d_call: NA; cdr3_aa: CASSPSGTPNEQFF; cdr3_nt: TGTGCCAGCTCACCTTCCGGGACTCCTAATGAGCAGTTCTTC
clone_size: NA; v_call: TRBV13; j_call: TRBJ1-6; d_call: NA; cdr3_aa: CASGPGEGESTLHF; cdr3_nt: TGTGCCAGCGGCCCGGGGGAAGGCGAGTCCACCCTCCACTTT
clone_size: once; v_call: TRBV6-1; j_call: TRBJ1-1; d_call: NA; cdr3_aa: CASSEALQQPNTEAFF; cdr3_nt: TGTGCCAGCAGTGAAGCACTTCAACAGCCGAACACTGAAGCTTTCTTT
clone_size: NA; v_call: TRBV10-3; j_call: TRBJ2-3; d_call: TRBD2; cdr3_aa: CAIIPLTSGRRVATQYF; cdr3_nt: TGTGCCATCATTCCCCTTACTAGCGGGAGAAGAGTCGCTACGCAGTATTTT
clone_size: NA; v_call: TRBV27; j_call: TRBJ1-2; d_call: TRBD1; cdr3_aa: CASSPLGTVGPYGYTF; cdr3_nt: TGTGCCAGCAGTCCCTTAGGGACAGTAGGGCCCTATGGCTACACCTTC
clone_size: NA; v_call: TRBV5-1; j_call: TRBJ2-3; d_call: NA; cdr3_aa: CASSLRSGPDTQYF; cdr3_nt: TGCGCCAGCAGCTTGAGGAGCGGGCCAGATACGCAGTATTTT
clone_size: once; v_call: TRBV9; j_call: TRBJ1-2; d_call: NA; cdr3_aa: CASSNGGRGNYGYTF; cdr3_nt: TGTGCCAGCAGCAACGGGGGGCGGGGAAACTATGGCTACACCTTC
clone_size: few; v_call: TRBV19; j_call: TRBJ1-5; d_call: NA; cdr3_aa: CASSMSRGNQPQHF; cdr3_nt: TGTGCCAGTAGTATGAGCCGGGGCAATCAGCCCCAGCATTTT
clone_size: NA; v_call: TRBV4-2; j_call: TRBJ2-1; d_call: TRBD2; cdr3_aa: CASSQPSGSTYNEQFF; cdr3_nt: TGTGCCAGCAGCCAACCAAGCGGGAGTACCTACAATGAGCAGTTCTTC
clone_size: few; v_call: TRBV18; j_call: TRBJ2-1; d_call: TRBD1; cdr3_aa: CASSPDRARQFF; cdr3_nt: TGTGCCAGCTCCCCCGACAGGGCCCGGCAGTTCTTC
clone_size: NA; v_call: TRBV28; j_call: TRBJ1-1; d_call: TRBD1; cdr3_aa: CASSLPTRGLDEAFF; cdr3_nt: TGTGCCAGCAGTTTACCGACCAGGGGGCTGGATGAAGCTTTCTTT